The T cell receptor (beta chain) described here comes from a study of T cell responses to AZD1222 COVID-19 vaccine. Study in general: Pooling covered second doses at about 4 or about 12 weeks. Overall study results and limits: Dominant CD4 TCR responses targeted spike regions 160-218 and 743-854. None of the repertoires were sampled until the peak T cell response had passed. Reportedly, nearly half of unique spike TCRs recognized epitopes outside B.1.351/B.1.1.7 mutations.

CDR3 size: 15 residues. V gave up 3 bases and J gave up 4 bases, with 12 bases separating them. Germline CDR1 MNHEY, CDR2 SMNVEV (reference sequence). As concerns this clone: Its antigen remains unknown.

Assay used: immunoSEQ multiplex PCR; TCRdb lists only in-frame clones, some missing. The table records some 160,000 clones, under 95% of them present only once. Sequenced material: peripheral blood, taken on day 0 of AZD1222 vaccination. This rearrangement joins TRBV27 to TRBJ1-4, with D uncertain. The clonotype originates from an adult in good health. The CDR3 is CASSFSLSLNEKLFF. The CDR3, as DNA: TGTGCCAGCAGTTTTAGTCTCAGCCTTAATGAAAAACTGTTTTTT.